The entry that follows covers one T cell receptor beta chain sequence. TCRdb re-analysed the RT-PCR reads in MiXCR, keeping a single row per CDR3 protein. Of 400,000 to 500,000 distinct CDR3 sequences detected, more than 15% appear once; the ten largest clones hold roughly 7.2%. The germline V gene encodes CDR1 MNHEY and CDR2 SVGAGI. Germline trimming cut 0 bases from V and 5 bases from J; bases unmatched to any gene: 5. This CDR3 contains 16 residues. The data were obtained in a study of patients and donors after allogeneic stem cell transplantation. The sequenced sample consisted of blood, either unsorted or a sorted T cell fraction (not recorded which). The chain links TRBV6-5 to TRBJ2-7; 12 bases are shared with TRBD1. The origin of this receptor is a human donor who was either an allogeneic HSCT recipient or a stem cell or donor lymphocyte infusion donor (not recorded which). It is not recorded whose cells these are; they may come from a transplant donor. In DNA, the CDR3 is TGTGCCAGCAGTTACTCGGGACAGGGGGCGCTCCACGAGCAGTACTTC. It translates to CASSYSGQGALHEQYF.